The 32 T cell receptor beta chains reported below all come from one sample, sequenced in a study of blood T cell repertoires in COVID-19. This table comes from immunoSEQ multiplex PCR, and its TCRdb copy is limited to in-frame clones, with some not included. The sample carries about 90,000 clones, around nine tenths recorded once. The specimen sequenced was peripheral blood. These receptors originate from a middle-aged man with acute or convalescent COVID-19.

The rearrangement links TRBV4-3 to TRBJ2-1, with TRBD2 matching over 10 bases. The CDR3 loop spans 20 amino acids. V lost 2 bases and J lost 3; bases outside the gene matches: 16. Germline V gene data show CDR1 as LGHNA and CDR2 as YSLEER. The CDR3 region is CASSQRHYPGTSASYNEQFF. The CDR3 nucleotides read TGCGCCAGCAGCCAACGCCACTATCCCGGGACTAGCGCAAGCTACAATGAGCAGTTCTTC.

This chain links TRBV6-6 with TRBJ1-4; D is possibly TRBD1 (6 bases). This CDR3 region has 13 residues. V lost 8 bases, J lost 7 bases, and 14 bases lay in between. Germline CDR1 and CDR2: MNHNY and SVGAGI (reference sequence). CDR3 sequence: CASARGMGEKLFF. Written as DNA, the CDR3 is TGTGCCAGCGCGAGGGGGATGGGTGAAAAACTGTTTTTT.

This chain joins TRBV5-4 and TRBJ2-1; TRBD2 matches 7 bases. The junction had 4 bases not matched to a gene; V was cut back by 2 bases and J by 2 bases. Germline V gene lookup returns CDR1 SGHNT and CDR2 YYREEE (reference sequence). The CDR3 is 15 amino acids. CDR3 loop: CASSLTSATYNEQFF. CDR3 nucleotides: TGTGCCAGCAGCTTAACTAGCGCTACCTACAATGAGCAGTTCTTC.

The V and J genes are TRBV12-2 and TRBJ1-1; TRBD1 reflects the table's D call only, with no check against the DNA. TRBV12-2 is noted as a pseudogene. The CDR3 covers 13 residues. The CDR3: CASRFSRDSRSFF. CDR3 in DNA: TGTGCAAGTCGCTTTTCTCGGGACAGCCGGTCCTTCTTT.

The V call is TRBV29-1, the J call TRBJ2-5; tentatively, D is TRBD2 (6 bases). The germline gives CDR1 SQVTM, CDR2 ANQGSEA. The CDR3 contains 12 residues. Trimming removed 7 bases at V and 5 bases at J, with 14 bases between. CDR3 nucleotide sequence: TGCAGCGCCCAGGCGGGGCCCGAGACCCAGTACTTC. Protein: CSAQAGPETQYF.

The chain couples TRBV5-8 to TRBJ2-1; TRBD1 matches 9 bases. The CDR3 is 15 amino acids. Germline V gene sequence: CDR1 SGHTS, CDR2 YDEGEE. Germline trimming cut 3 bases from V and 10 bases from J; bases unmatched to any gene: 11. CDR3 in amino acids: CASSYQGGQGKEQFF. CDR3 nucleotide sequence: TGTGCCAGCAGCTATCAAGGGGGACAGGGTAAAGAGCAGTTCTTC.

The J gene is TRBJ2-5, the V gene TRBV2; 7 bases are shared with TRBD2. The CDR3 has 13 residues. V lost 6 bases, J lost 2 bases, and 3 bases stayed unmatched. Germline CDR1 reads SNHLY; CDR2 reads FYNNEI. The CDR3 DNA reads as TGTGCCAGCAGGGGAGGGTGGCAAGAGACCCAGTACTTC. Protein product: CASRGGWQETQYF.

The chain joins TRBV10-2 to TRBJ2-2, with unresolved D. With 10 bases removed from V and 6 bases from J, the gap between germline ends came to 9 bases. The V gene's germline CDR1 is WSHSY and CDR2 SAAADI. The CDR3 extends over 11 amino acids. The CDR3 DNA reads TGCGCCACCAACCAGGCCGGGGAGCTGTTTTTT. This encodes CATNQAGELFF.

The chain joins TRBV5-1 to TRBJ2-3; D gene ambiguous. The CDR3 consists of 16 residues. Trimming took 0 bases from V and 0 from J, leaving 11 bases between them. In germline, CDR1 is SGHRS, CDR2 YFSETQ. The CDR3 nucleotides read TGCGCCAGCAGCTTGGCCACGACTTCTAGCACAGATACGCAGTATTTT. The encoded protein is CASSLATTSSTDTQYF.

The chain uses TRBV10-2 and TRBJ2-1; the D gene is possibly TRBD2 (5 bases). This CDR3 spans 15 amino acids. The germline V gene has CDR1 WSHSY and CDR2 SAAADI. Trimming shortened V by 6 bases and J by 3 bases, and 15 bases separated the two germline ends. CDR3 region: CASRVSVGSYNEQFF. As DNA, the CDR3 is TGCGCCAGCAGGGTGTCCGTGGGGAGCTACAATGAGCAGTTCTTC.

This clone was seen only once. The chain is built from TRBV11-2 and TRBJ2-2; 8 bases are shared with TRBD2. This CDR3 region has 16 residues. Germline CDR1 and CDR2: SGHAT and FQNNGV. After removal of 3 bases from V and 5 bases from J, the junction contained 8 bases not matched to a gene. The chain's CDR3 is CASSFQAGVKTGELFF. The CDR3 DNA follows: TGTGCCAGCAGCTTCCAAGCGGGAGTGAAGACCGGGGAGCTGTTTTTT.

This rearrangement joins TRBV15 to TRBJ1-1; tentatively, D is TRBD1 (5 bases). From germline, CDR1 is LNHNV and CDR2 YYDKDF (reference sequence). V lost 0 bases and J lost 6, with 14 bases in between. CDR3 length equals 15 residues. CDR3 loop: CATSRDPGAGPEAFF. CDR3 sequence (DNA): TGTGCCACCAGCAGAGATCCCGGGGCGGGGCCTGAAGCTTTCTTT.

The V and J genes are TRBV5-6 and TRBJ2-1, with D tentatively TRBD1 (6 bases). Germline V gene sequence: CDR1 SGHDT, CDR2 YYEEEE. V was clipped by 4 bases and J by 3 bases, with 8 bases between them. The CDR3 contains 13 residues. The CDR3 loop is CASSPQGYNEQFF. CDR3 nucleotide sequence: TGTGCCAGCAGCCCACAGGGCTACAATGAGCAGTTCTTC.

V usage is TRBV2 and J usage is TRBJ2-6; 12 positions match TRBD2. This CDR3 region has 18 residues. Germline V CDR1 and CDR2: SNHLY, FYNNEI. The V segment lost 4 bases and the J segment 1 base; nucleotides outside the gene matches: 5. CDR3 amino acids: CASSATSGGTSGANVLTF. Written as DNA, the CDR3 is TGTGCCAGCAGTGCGACTAGCGGGGGAACTTCTGGGGCCAACGTCCTGACTTTC.

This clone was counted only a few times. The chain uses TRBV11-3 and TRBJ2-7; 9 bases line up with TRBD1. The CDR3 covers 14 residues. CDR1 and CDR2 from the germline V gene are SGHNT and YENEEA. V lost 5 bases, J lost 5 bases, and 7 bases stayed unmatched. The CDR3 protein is CASSGTGPADEQYF. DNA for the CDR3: TGTGCCAGCAGCGGGACAGGGCCCGCTGACGAGCAGTACTTC.

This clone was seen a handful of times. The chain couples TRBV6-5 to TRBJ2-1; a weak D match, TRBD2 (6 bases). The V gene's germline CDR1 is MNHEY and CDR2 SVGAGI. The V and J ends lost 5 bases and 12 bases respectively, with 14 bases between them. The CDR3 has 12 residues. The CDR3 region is CASSPHRDLQFF. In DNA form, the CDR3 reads TGTGCCAGCAGTCCCCACCGGGACTTGCAGTTCTTC.

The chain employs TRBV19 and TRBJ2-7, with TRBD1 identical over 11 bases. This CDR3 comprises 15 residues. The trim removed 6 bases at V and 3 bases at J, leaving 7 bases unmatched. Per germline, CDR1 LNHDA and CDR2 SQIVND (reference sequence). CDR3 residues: CASRVGQGEFYEQYF. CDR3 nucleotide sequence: TGTGCCAGTAGGGTGGGACAGGGGGAATTCTACGAGCAGTACTTC. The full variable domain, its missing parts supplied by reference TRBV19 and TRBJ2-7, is DGGITQSPKYLFRKEGQNVTLSCEQNLNHDAMYWYRQDPGQGLRLIYYSQIVNDFQKGDIAEGYSVSREKKESFPLTVTSAQKNPTAFYLCASRVGQGEFYEQYFGPGTRLTVT.

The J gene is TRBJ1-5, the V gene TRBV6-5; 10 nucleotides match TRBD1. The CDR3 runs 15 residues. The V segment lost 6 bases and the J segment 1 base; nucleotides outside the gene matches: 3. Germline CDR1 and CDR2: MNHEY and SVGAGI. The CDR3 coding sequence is TGTGCCAGCAGGGACAGGGGGTCCAGCAATCAGCCCCAGCATTTT. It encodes CASRDRGSSNQPQHF.

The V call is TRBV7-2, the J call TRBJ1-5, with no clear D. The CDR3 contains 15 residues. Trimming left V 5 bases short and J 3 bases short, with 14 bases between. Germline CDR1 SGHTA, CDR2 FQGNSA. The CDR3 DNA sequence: TGTGCCAGCAGCCAACAAGTCGGGGTCAATCAGCCCCAGCATTTT. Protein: CASSQQVGVNQPQHF.

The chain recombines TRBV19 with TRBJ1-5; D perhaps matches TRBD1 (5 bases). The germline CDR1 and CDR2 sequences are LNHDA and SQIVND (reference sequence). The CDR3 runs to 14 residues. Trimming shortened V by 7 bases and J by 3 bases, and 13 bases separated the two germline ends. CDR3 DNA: TGTGCCAGTACCCTAAGACAGTCCAATCAGCCCCAGCATTTT. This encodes CASTLRQSNQPQHF.

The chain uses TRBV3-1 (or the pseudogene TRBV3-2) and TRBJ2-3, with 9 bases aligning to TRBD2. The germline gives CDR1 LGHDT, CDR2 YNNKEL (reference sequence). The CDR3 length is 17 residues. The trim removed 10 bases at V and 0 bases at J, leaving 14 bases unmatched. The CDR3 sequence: CATSGLAWSSSTDTQYF. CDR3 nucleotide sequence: TGTGCCACCTCGGGACTAGCCTGGTCCTCTAGCACAGATACGCAGTATTTT.

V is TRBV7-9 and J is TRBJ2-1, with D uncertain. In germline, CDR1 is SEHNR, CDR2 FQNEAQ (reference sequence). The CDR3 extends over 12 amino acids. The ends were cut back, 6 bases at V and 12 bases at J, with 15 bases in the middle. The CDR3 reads CASRLLVPGQFF. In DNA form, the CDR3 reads TGTGCCAGCAGACTTCTAGTTCCCGGGCAGTTCTTC.

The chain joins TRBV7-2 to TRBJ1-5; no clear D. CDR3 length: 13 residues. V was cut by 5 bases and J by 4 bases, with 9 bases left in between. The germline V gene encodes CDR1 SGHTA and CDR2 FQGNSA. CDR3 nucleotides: TGTGCCAGCAGCCACGGGAGGAATCAGCCCCAGCATTTT. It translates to CASSHGRNQPQHF.

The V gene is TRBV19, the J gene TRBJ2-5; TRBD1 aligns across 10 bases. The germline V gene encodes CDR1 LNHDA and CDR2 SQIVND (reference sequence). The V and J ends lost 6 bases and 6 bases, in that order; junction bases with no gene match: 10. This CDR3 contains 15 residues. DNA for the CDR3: TGTGCCAGTAGCGGGGGGACAGGGGTTTTGCAGACCCAGTACTTC. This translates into CASSGGTGVLQTQYF.

CDR3 residues: CAWTPGNSANSPLHF. DNA of the CDR3: TGTGCCTGGACCCCGGGTAACTCGGCTAATTCACCCCTCCACTTT. The chain carries TRBV30 and TRBJ1-6; D call uncertain. Germline V CDR1 and CDR2: GTSNPN, SVGIG (reference sequence). Trimming removed 4 bases at V and 6 bases at J, with 16 bases between. There are 15 residues in the CDR3.

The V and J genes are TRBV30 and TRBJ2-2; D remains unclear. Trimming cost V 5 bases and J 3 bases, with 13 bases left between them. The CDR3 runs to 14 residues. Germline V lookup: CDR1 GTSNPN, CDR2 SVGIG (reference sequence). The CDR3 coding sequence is TGTGCCTGGGGAGCGCAAATAGACACCGGGGAGCTGTTTTTT. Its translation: CAWGAQIDTGELFF.

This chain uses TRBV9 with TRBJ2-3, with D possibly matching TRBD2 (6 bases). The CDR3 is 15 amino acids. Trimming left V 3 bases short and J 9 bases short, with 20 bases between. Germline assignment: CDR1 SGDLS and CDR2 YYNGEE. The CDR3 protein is CASSAFAGIGETQYF. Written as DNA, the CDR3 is TGTGCCAGCAGCGCCTTCGCGGGAATCGGTGAGACGCAGTATTTT. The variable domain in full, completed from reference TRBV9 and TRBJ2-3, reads DSGVTQTPKHLITATGQRVTLRCSPRSGDLSVYWYQQSLDQGLQFLIQYYNGEERAKGNILERFSAQQFPDLHSELNLSSLELGDSALYFCASSAFAGIGETQYFGPGTRLTVL.

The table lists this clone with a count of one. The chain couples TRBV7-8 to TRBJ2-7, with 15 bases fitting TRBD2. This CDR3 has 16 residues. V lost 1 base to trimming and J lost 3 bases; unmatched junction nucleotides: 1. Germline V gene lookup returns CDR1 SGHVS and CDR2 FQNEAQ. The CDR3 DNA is TGTGCCAGCAGCTTAGGGGGACTAGCGGGAGGCTACGAGCAGTACTTC. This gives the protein CASSLGGLAGGYEQYF.

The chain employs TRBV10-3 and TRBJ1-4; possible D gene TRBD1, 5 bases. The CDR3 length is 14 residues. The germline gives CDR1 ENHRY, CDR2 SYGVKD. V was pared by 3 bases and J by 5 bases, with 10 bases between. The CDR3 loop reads CAISDQGLNEKLFF. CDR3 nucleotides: TGTGCCATCAGTGACCAGGGTCTAAATGAAAAACTGTTTTTT.

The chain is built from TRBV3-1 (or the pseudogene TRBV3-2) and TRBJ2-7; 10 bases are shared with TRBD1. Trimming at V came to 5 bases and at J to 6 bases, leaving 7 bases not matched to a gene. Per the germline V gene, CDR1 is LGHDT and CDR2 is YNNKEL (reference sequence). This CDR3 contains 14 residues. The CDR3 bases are TGTGCCAGCAGCATGAGACAGGGGGCCGGCGAGCAGTACTTC. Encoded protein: CASSMRQGAGEQYF.

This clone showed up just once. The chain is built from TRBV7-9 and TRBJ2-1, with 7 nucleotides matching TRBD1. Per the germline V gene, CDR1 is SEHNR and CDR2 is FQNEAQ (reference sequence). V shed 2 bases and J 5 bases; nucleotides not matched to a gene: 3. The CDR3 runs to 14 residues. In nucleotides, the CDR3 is TGTGCCAGCAGCTTATCAGGGACAGACAATGAGCAGTTCTTC. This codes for CASSLSGTDNEQFF.

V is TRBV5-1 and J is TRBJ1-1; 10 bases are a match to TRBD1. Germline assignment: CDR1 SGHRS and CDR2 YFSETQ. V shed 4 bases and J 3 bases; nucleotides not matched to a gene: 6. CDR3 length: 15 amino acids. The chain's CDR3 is CASSGGQGIDTEAFF. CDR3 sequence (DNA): TGCGCCAGCAGCGGGGGACAGGGGATCGACACTGAAGCTTTCTTT.